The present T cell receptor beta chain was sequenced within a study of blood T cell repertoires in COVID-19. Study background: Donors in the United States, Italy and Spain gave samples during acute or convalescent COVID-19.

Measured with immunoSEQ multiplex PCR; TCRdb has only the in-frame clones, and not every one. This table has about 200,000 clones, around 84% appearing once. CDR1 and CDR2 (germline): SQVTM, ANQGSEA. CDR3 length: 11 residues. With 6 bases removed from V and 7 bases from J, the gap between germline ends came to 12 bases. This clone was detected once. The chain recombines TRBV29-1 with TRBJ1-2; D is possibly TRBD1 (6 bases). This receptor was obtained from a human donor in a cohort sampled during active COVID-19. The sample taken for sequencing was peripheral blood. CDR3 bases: TGCAGCGTCCACCGAGGGGGTGGCTACACCTTC. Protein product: CSVHRGGGYTF.